This passage covers 10 T cell receptor beta chains from one sample sequenced in a study of long-term antiretroviral therapy in people with HIV. Version v3.0 of the immunoSEQ assay was performed at survey level. Using immunoSEQ multiplex PCR, the repertoire was profiled, and TCRdb retains in-frame clones only, with some absent. Altogether 15,000 to 20,000 clones are present, roughly four fifths being singletons, with the ten largest covering around 8.2%. The sample consisted of unsorted PBMCs, taken 0.3 years after starting antiretroviral therapy. These receptors were taken from a young man with HIV.

The chain recombines TRBV11-3 with TRBJ1-1; unclear D gene. The CDR3 covers 13 residues. Per germline, CDR1 SGHNT and CDR2 YENEEA. With 4 bases removed from V and 0 bases from J, the gap between germline ends came to 6 bases. CDR3 protein: CASSWEMNTEAFF. The CDR3 DNA reads as TGTGCCAGCAGCTGGGAGATGAACACTGAAGCTTTCTTT. Full variable domain (rest looked up from reference TRBV11-3 and TRBJ1-1): EAGVVQSPRYKIIEKKQPVAFWCNPISGHNTLYWYLQNLGQGPELLIRYENEEAVDDSQLPKDRFSAERLKGVDSTLKIQPAELGDSAVYLCASSWEMNTEAFFGQGTRLTVV.

In this sample, this clone turned up once. V usage is TRBV7-9 and J usage is TRBJ1-4, with 7 positions matching TRBD1. This CDR3 spans 14 amino acids. In germline, CDR1 is SEHNR, CDR2 FQNEAQ (reference sequence). Trimming removed 5 bases from V and 8 bases from J; junction bases left unmatched: 8. CDR3: CASSPEQGREKLFF. CDR3 bases: TGTGCCAGCAGCCCCGAACAGGGGCGCGAAAAACTGTTTTTT.

A note on this clone: At one of its ends the junction is not consistent with the germline gene, which may arise from a read error. The chain is built from TRBV2 and TRBJ1-3; no reliable D call. This CDR3 has 15 residues. In germline, CDR1 is SNHLY, CDR2 FYNNEI. CDR3 region: CASCETGPWGNTIYF. For the CDR3, the DNA is TGTGCCAGCTGTGAAACCGGACCCTGGGGAAACACCATATATTTT.

J is TRBJ1-2 and V is TRBV6-5; the D is unclear. The CDR3 runs to 16 residues. V was shortened by 0 bases and J by 4 bases, with 15 bases between the two germline ends. Germline CDR1 is MNHEY and CDR2 is SVGAGI. CDR3 residues: CASSYSIDPQSYGYTF. CDR3 DNA: TGTGCCAGCAGTTACTCGATAGATCCCCAGAGCTATGGCTACACCTTC.

CDR3 coding DNA: TGTGCCAGCAGCCTCACTAGCGGCGAGGAGACCCAGTACTTC. Protein product: CASSLTSGEETQYF. This chain connects TRBV7-8 to TRBJ2-5, with TRBD2 matching 8 bases. The V gene's germline CDR1 is SGHVS and CDR2 FQNEAQ. This CDR3 region has 14 residues. Losses at the gene ends were 5 bases for V and 5 bases for J; bases not matched to a gene: 7.

This clone occurred a few times. The chain is built from TRBV9 and TRBJ2-7; D is uncertain. V lost 3 bases, J lost 2 bases, and 9 bases lay in between. Looked up from germline, CDR1 is SGDLS and CDR2 is YYNGEE. CDR3 length equals 13 residues. In nucleotides, the CDR3 is TGTGCCAGCAGCGAGGATCCCACCTACGAGCAGTACTTC. Translating gives CASSEDPTYEQYF.

The J gene is TRBJ2-7, the V gene TRBV4-1, with a tentative D call TRBD1 (6 bases). The CDR3 covers 16 residues. The germline V gene has CDR1 MGHRA and CDR2 YSYEKL. Trimming pared 3 bases from V and 6 bases from J, leaving 21 bases between. The CDR3 sequence: CASSHSPTGLTSEQYF. The CDR3 coding sequence is TGCGCCAGCAGCCACTCTCCTACAGGGCTGACCTCCGAGCAGTACTTC.

V is TRBV4-1 and J is TRBJ1-2; unclear D gene. V shed 2 bases and J shed 6 bases, with 16 bases lying between them. CDR1 is MGHRA, CDR2 YSYEKL, per germline. This CDR3 contains 15 residues. The CDR3 DNA reads TGCGCCAGCAGCCAACCAATAGCCGCCCCTGATGGCTACACCTTC. Its protein is CASSQPIAAPDGYTF.

The rearrangement joins TRBV21-1 to TRBJ2-7. TRBV21-1 is tagged as a pseudogene. There are 9 residues in the CDR3. CDR3: CLRFGEQYV. The CDR3 nucleotides are TGTTTAAGGTTTGGCGAGCAGTACGTC.

Remarks on this clone: At one end, the junction sequence differs from germline, possibly due to a read error. The chain has TRBV7-7 and TRBJ2-5, with 9 bases matching TRBD2. The germline CDR1 and CDR2 sequences are SSHAT and FNYEAQ (reference sequence). The CDR3 length is 18 residues. CDR3 region: CASSLGPYSGGPKETQYF. The DNA of the CDR3 is TGTGCTAGCAGCTTAGGTCCCTATAGCGGGGGACCAAAAGAGACCCAGTACTTC. The variable domain in full, with the rest retrieved from reference TRBV7-7 and TRBJ2-5, is GAGVSQSPRYKVTKRGQDVTLRCDPISSHATLYWYQQALGQGPEFLTYFNYEAQPDKSGLPSDRFSAERPEGSISTLTIQRTEQRDSAMYRCASSLGPYSGGPKETQYFGPGTRLLVL.